What follows describes a single T cell receptor (beta chain). These data belong to a study of OX40 agonist ivuxolimab in advanced cancers. V was clipped by 6 bases and J by 7 bases, with 18 bases between them. CDR3 length equals 13 residues. Germline V gene sequence: CDR1 SQVTM, CDR2 ANQGSEA. Produced via immunoSEQ multiplex PCR; TCRdb's table is partial and in-frame only. The data hold 60,000 to 100,000 clones, with less than 85% observed a single time. Patients were ineligible given autoimmune disease history or systemic immunosuppression. This TCR came from an adult with an advanced solid tumor such as melanoma, head and neck, liver or kidney cancer. Material: CD4+ or CD8+ T cells sorted from blood, obtained in a trial of the OX40 agonist ivuxolimab. The chain carries TRBV29-1 and TRBJ1-2; weak D call: TRBD1 (5 bases). The CDR3 DNA reads as TGCAGCGTCGGTCCGAGGAGGGGAGGTGGCTACACCTTC. It yields the protein CSVGPRRGGGYTF. The whole variable domain, remainder taken from reference TRBV29-1 and TRBJ1-2, is SAVISQKPSRDICQRGTSLTIQCQVDSQVTMMFWYRQQPGQSLTLIATANQGSEATYESGFVIDKFPISRPNLTFSTLTVSNMSPEDSSIYLCSVGPRRGGGYTFGSGTRLTVV.